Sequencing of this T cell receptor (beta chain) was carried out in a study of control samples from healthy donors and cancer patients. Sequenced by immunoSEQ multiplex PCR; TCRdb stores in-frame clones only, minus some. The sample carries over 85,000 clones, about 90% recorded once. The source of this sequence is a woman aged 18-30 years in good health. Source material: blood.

This CDR3 is CATQWGQNYNEQFF. The CDR3 coding sequence is TGTGCCACACAGTGGGGACAGAATTACAATGAGCAGTTCTTC. V is TRBV30 and J is TRBJ2-1; 7 bases align to TRBD1. V gave up 8 bases and J gave up 4 bases; unmatched junction bases: 11. Germline V gene lookup returns CDR1 GTSNPN and CDR2 SVGIG (reference sequence). CDR3 length equals 14 residues. The variable domain in full, with the rest retrieved from reference TRBV30 and TRBJ2-1, is SQTIHQWPATLVQPVGSPLSLECTVEGTSNPNLYWYRQAAGRGLQLLFYSVGIGQISSEVPQNLSASRPQDRQFILSSKKLLLSDSGFYLCATQWGQNYNEQFFGPGTRLTVL.